Below are 5 T cell receptor beta chains sequenced from a single sample in a study of blood T cell repertoires in COVID-19. The data were produced by immunoSEQ multiplex PCR, yet TCRdb's version contains in-frame clones alone and is incomplete. The sample lists approximately 300,000 clones, nearly 90% occurring once. The sample consisted of peripheral blood. Receptors were obtained from a woman aged 40 to 50 with COVID-19, enrolled during active disease.

This clone was observed a single time. The V gene is TRBV5-6, the J gene TRBJ2-1, with TRBD1 as a possible D gene (6 bases). Trimming removed 1 base from V and 6 bases from J, with 11 bases in between. CDR1 and CDR2 (germline): SGHDT, YYEEEE. This CDR3 comprises 14 residues. DNA for the CDR3: TGTGCCAGCAGCTTGATGGGGGCCGGCAATGAGCAGTTCTTC. As protein: CASSLMGAGNEQFF.

This clone showed up just once. The chain carries TRBV28 and TRBJ1-5; D gene unclear. CDR1 is MDHEN, CDR2 SYDVKM, per germline. V shed 8 bases and J shed 6 bases, with 17 bases lying between them. CDR3 size: 14 residues. Written as DNA, the CDR3 is TGTGCCAGCCGCCCCGGGGTAATAGGTCAGCCCCAGCATTTT. It translates to CASRPGVIGQPQHF.

The count of this clone is one. The rearrangement links TRBV9 to TRBJ1-5; tentative D call: TRBD1 (6 bases). V dropped 0 bases and J dropped 3 bases, with 10 bases sitting between them. CDR1 SGDLS and CDR2 YYNGEE come from the germline V gene. This CDR3 contains 15 residues. Here the CDR3 DNA reads TGTGCCAGCAGCGTAGCAGGGGCTACCAATCAGCCCCAGCATTTT. Encoded protein: CASSVAGATNQPQHF.

The chain couples TRBV7-2 to TRBJ2-3; the match to TRBD2 covers 7 bases. Trimming cost V 4 bases and J 7 bases; bases outside gene matches: 11. CDR3 length equals 15 residues. Per the germline V gene, CDR1 is SGHTA and CDR2 is FQGNSA. CDR3 in amino acids: CASSSGGILGNTQYF. The CDR3 DNA sequence: TGTGCCAGCAGCTCGGGGGGTATTCTAGGGAATACGCAGTATTTT.

The rearrangement uses TRBV9 and TRBJ2-1; D is perhaps TRBD2 (6 bases). The ends were cut back, 1 base at V and 9 bases at J, with 14 bases in the middle. This CDR3 comprises 14 residues. CDR1 is SGDLS, CDR2 YYNGEE, per germline. The chain's CDR3 is CASSVPADGGEQFF. For the CDR3, the DNA is TGTGCCAGCAGCGTACCGGCCGACGGGGGTGAGCAGTTCTTC. The entire variable domain, with the rest obtained from reference TRBV9 and TRBJ2-1, is as follows: DSGVTQTPKHLITATGQRVTLRCSPRSGDLSVYWYQQSLDQGLQFLIQYYNGEERAKGNILERFSAQQFPDLHSELNLSSLELGDSALYFCASSVPADGGEQFFGPGTRLTVL.